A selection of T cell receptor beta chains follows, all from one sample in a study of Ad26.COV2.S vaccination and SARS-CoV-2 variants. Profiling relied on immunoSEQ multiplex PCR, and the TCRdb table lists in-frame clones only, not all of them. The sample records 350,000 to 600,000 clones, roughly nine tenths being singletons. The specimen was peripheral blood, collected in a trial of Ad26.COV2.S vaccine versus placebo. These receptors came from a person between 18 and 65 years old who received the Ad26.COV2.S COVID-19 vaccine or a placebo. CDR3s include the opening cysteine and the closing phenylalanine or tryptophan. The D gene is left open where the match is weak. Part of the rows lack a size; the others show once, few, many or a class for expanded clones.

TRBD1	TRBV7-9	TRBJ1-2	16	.	TGTGCCAGCAGCTTAGCTACAGGGGGCCAACCCTATGGCTACACCTTC	CASSLATGGQPYGYTF
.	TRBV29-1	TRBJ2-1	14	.	TGCAGCGTTGAGGGGCTATCGGGGGAAGATGAGCAGTTCTTC	CSVEGLSGEDEQFF
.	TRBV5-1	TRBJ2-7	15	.	TGCGCCAGCAGCTTGGGGGCAGGGGACTCCTACGAGCAGTACTTC	CASSLGAGDSYEQYF
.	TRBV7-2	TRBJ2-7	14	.	TGTGCCAGCAGCCCAGAGCCGCAATCCTACGAGCAGTACTTC	CASSPEPQSYEQYF
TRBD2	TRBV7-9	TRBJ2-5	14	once	TGTGCCAGCAGCCCTCGGACTAGCGGGGAGACCCAGTACTTC	CASSPRTSGETQYF
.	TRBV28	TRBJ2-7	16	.	TGTGCCAGCAGTAATGCATTCGAGGTTGTGCCCTACGAGCAGTACTTC	CASSNAFEVVPYEQYF
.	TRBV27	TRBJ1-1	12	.	TGTGCCAGCATGGGGATGAACACTGAAGCTTTCTTT	CASMGMNTEAFF
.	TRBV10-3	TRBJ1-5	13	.	TGTGCCATCAGTACCGATGGCGCTCAGCCCCAGCATTTT	CAISTDGAQPQHF
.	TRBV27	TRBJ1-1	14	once	TGTGCCAGCAGTTGGGAGGGACCGAACACTGAAGCTTTCTTT	CASSWEGPNTEAFF
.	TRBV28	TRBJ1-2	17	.	TGTGCCATTAGAGGAGGGGAGGCCCGCAATTCTAACTATGGCTACACCTTC	CAIRGGEARNSNYGYTF
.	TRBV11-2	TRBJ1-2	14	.	TGTGCCAGCAGCTTAGGTGGGGAAATTGGTGGCTACACCTTC	CASSLGGEIGGYTF
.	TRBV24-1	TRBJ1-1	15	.	TGTGCCACCAGTGATGGCGACATAGCGAACACTGAAGCTTTCTTT	CATSDGDIANTEAFF
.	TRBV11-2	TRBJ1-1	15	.	TGTGCCAGCAGCTTAGGAACTGTCGGGTTCACTGAAGCTTTCTTT	CASSLGTVGFTEAFF
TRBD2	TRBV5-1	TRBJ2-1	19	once	TGCGCCAGCAGCACCCTAGGGACTAGCGGGAGCCCCTCCTACAATGAGCAGTTCTTC	CASSTLGTSGSPSYNEQFF
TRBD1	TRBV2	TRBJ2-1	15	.	TGTGCCAGCAGTCAGGACAGGGGCCCCTACAATGAGCAGTTCTTC	CASSQDRGPYNEQFF
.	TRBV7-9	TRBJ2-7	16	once	TGTGCCAGCAGCTTCCACTCCGGGCCGAACTCCTACGAGCAGTACTTC	CASSFHSGPNSYEQYF
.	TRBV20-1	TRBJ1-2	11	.	TGCAGTGCTACAGGGTTCTATGGCTACACCTTC	CSATGFYGYTF